Presented here are 32 T cell receptor beta chains from one specimen sequenced in a study of blood T cell repertoires in COVID-19. The protocol was immunoSEQ multiplex PCR, while the TCRdb copy is restricted to in-frame clones and leaves out a portion. The sample has approximately 56,000 clones, about 81% seen once. The specimen sequenced was peripheral blood. The origin of the receptors is a woman aged 80 or over with COVID-19, enrolled during active disease.

This sequence joins TRBV5-8 and TRBJ2-3; D ambiguous. V was clipped by 4 bases and J by 4 bases, with 13 bases between them. This CDR3 is built from 14 residues. CDR1 is SGHTS and CDR2 is YDEGEE in the germline V gene. For the CDR3, the DNA is TGTGCCAGCAGCCCTTTTGTCAGCGCAGATACGCAGTATTTT. Translating gives CASSPFVSADTQYF.

The rearrangement uses TRBV18 and TRBJ1-4; maybe TRBD1 (5 bases). There are 15 residues in the CDR3. Germline assignment: CDR1 KGHSH and CDR2 LQKENI. V was pared by 2 bases and J by 7 bases, with 14 bases between. As DNA, the CDR3 is TGTGCCAGCTCACCAAGGGCCGTAAGGGGTGAAAAACTGTTTTTT. Translation: CASSPRAVRGEKLFF. The full variable domain, in which reference TRBV18 and TRBJ1-4 provide the parts outside the CDR3, is NAGVMQNPRHLVRRRGQEARLRCSPMKGHSHVYWYRQLPEEGLKFMVYLQKENIIDESGMPKERFSAEFPKEGPSILRIQQVVRGDSAAYFCASSPRAVRGEKLFFGSGTQLSVL.

J is TRBJ2-3 and V is TRBV25-1, with D perhaps matching TRBD2 (6 bases). Looked up from germline, CDR1 is MGHDK and CDR2 is SYGVNS. The V end lost 4 bases, the J end lost 3 bases, and 8 bases lay between the germline ends. The CDR3 is 13 residues long. CDR3 residues: CASSGGLTDTQYF. For the CDR3, the DNA is TGTGCCAGCAGTGGGGGACTTACAGATACGCAGTATTTT.

This clone occurred once. The chain uses TRBV11-3 and TRBJ1-6; 10 bases fit TRBD1. The CDR3 covers 16 residues. CDR1 is SGHNT, CDR2 YENEEA, per germline. The V and J ends lost 7 bases and 3 bases, in that order; junction bases with no gene match: 6. The CDR3 DNA reads TGTGCCAGCACCATGGGACAGGGGAACTATAATTCACCCCTCCACTTT. Protein product: CASTMGQGNYNSPLHF.

The chain has TRBV7-3 and TRBJ1-2, with 8 bases that match TRBD1. With V trimmed by 3 bases and J by 6 bases, 6 bases remained unmatched. CDR1 SGHTA and CDR2 FQGTGA come from the germline V gene. This CDR3 contains 14 residues. DNA for the CDR3: TGTGCCAGCAGCTTTAGGACAGGGTACGATGGCTACACCTTC. It specifies CASSFRTGYDGYTF.

V gene TRBV28 combines with J gene TRBJ2-7; 10 positions match TRBD1. Germline trimming cut 5 bases from V and 4 bases from J; bases unmatched to any gene: 2. The germline V gene has CDR1 MDHEN and CDR2 SYDVKM. The CDR3 sequence is 13 residues long. CDR3 region: CASSPGQGYEQYF. Here the CDR3 DNA reads TGTGCCAGCAGTCCGGGACAGGGGTACGAGCAGTACTTC.

The V call is TRBV27, the J call TRBJ2-1, with D perhaps TRBD2 (6 bases). V was cut by 4 bases and J by 7 bases, with 20 bases left in between. Germline V gene lookup returns CDR1 MNHEY and CDR2 SMNVEV (reference sequence). The CDR3 has 16 residues. CDR3 nucleotides: TGTGCCAGCAGTTCCGAGCTGAAGGGTGGGGGGAATGAGCAGTTCTTC. This codes for CASSSELKGGGNEQFF.

This chain links TRBV4-2 with TRBJ2-1; 11 positions agree with TRBD2. V dropped 0 bases and J dropped 1; count of bases not matched to a gene: 5. Germline lookup yields CDR1 LGHNA and CDR2 YNFKEQ. The CDR3 is 18 amino acids. CDR3 residues: CASSQDLAGGSSYNEQFF. In DNA form, the CDR3 reads TGTGCCAGCAGCCAAGATCTAGCGGGAGGATCGTCCTACAATGAGCAGTTCTTC.

The chain carries TRBV5-5 and TRBJ1-1; D call uncertain. V dropped 2 bases and J dropped 3 bases, with 8 bases sitting between them. Germline CDR1 and CDR2: SGHKS and YYEKEE (reference sequence). The CDR3 is made up of 13 amino acids. The CDR3: CASSFWEDTEAFF. The CDR3 DNA reads TGTGCCAGCAGCTTTTGGGAGGACACTGAAGCTTTCTTT.

The chain recombines TRBV6-5 with TRBJ1-3; TRBD1 matches at 10 bases. The CDR3 runs 14 residues. The V gene end was trimmed by 2 bases and the J gene end by 7 bases; junction bases not matched to a gene: 2. Looked up from germline, CDR1 is MNHEY and CDR2 is SVGAGI. CDR3 nucleotides: TGTGCCAGCAGTTACGGACAGGGGGTGAACACCATATATTTT. Amino acids: CASSYGQGVNTIYF.

The V call is TRBV4-1, the J call TRBJ2-3; TRBD2 agrees at 11 bases. With V trimmed by 0 bases and J by 4 bases, 3 bases remained unmatched. The CDR3 runs 16 residues. Germline V gives CDR1 MGHRA, CDR2 YSYEKL. The CDR3 DNA follows: TGCGCCAGCAGCCAAGATAGGGGACTAGCGGCAGATACGCAGTATTTT. Translation gives CASSQDRGLAADTQYF.

J is TRBJ2-5 and V is TRBV4-2; 8 nucleotides agree with TRBD1. From germline, CDR1 is LGHNA and CDR2 YNFKEQ. J was trimmed by 4 bases and V by 3 bases; bases with no gene match: 10. The CDR3 is 16 amino acids. This CDR3 is CASSQITGGGGETQYF. The CDR3 nucleotides are TGTGCCAGCAGCCAGATTACAGGGGGAGGTGGAGAGACCCAGTACTTC.

DNA of the CDR3: TGTGCCAGTAGTATAGCGGCTGTGACAGCGTACACTGAAGCTTTCTTT. Protein: CASSIAAVTAYTEAFF. This chain links TRBV19 with TRBJ1-1; D perhaps matches TRBD1 (5 bases). The CDR3 is 16 residues long. Trimming took off 1 base at V and 3 bases at J, with 15 bases between the two ends. CDR1 and CDR2 from the germline V gene are LNHDA and SQIVND (reference sequence).

The CDR3 protein is CASTRQGAYGYTF. The DNA for the CDR3 is TGCGCCAGCACAAGACAGGGGGCCTATGGCTACACCTTC. This chain uses TRBV10-2 with TRBJ1-2; TRBD1 matches 10 bases. The germline V gene encodes CDR1 WSHSY and CDR2 SAAADI. The CDR3 runs to 13 residues. With 7 bases clipped from V and 4 bases from J, the junction kept 3 bases outside the gene matches.

The rearrangement uses TRBV10-2 and TRBJ1-5; 7 bases map to TRBD1. V shed 6 bases, J shed 4 bases, and the junction held 6 bases outside the gene matches. The V gene's germline CDR1 is WSHSY and CDR2 SAAADI. The CDR3 sequence is 14 residues long. In nucleotides, the CDR3 is TGCGCCAGCAGATTGGGGACAGCTAATCAGCCCCAGCATTTT. Protein sequence: CASRLGTANQPQHF.

The chain joins TRBV20-1 to TRBJ2-5; D may be TRBD2 (5 bases). The CDR3 loop spans 13 amino acids. V shed 3 bases and J shed 0 bases, with 8 bases lying between them. Germline V gene sequence: CDR1 DFQATT, CDR2 SNEGSKA (reference sequence). CDR3 DNA: TGCAGTGCTAGTGAGCGGAACCAAGAGACCCAGTACTTC. Translated, it gives CSASERNQETQYF.

In this sample, this clone turned up once. V and J are TRBV6-2 or TRBV6-3 and TRBJ2-5; 9 bases align to TRBD1. Germline CDR1 MNHEY, CDR2 SVGEGT. V lost 3 bases and J lost 2; bases outside the gene matches: 10. The CDR3 totals 17 residues. CDR3 sequence: CASSYSLDRGRQETQYF. The CDR3 nucleotides read TGTGCCAGCAGTTATAGCCTGGACAGGGGACGTCAAGAGACCCAGTACTTC.

The chain carries TRBV7-8 and TRBJ1-4, with D uncertain. V was shortened by 5 bases and J by 0 bases, with 10 bases between the two germline ends. CDR1 is SGHVS and CDR2 is FQNEAQ in the germline V gene. The CDR3 spans 15 residues. The CDR3 here is CASSGGPATNEKLFF. The CDR3 DNA reads as TGTGCCAGCAGCGGTGGGCCTGCAACTAATGAAAAACTGTTTTTT. Full variable domain (remainder filled in from reference TRBV7-8 and TRBJ1-4): GAGVSQSPRYKVAKRGQDVALRCDPISGHVSLFWYQQALGQGPEFLTYFQNEAQLDKSGLPSDRFFAERPEGSVSTLKIQRTQQEDSAVYLCASSGGPATNEKLFFGSGTQLSVL.

CDR3 sequence reads: CASRGDSYEQYF. CDR3 nucleotide sequence: TGCGCCAGCAGAGGGGACTCCTACGAGCAGTACTTC. The chain combines TRBV5-1 with TRBJ2-7; a weak D match, TRBD1 (5 bases). The ends were cut back, 5 bases at V and 0 bases at J, with 6 bases in the middle. The CDR3 has 12 amino acids. Germline V lookup: CDR1 SGHRS, CDR2 YFSETQ.

The rearrangement joins TRBV20-1 to TRBJ2-1; tentatively, D is TRBD1 (5 bases). CDR3 length: 11 residues. Germline V gene data show CDR1 as DFQATT and CDR2 as SNEGSKA (reference sequence). V lost 6 bases and J lost 7, with 10 bases in between. The CDR3 region is CSAAPGNEQFF. In nucleotides, the CDR3 is TGCAGTGCCGCTCCAGGGAATGAGCAGTTCTTC.

V usage is TRBV5-6 and J usage is TRBJ2-5; 9 nucleotides match TRBD2. V gave up 3 bases and J gave up 3 bases; unmatched junction bases: 6. Germline CDR1 SGHDT, CDR2 YYEEEE. There are 15 residues in the CDR3. The CDR3, as DNA: TGTGCCAGCAGCTCCCTAGCGGGATCGGAAGAGACCCAGTACTTC. This encodes CASSSLAGSEETQYF.

The V gene is TRBV7-9, the J gene TRBJ2-7, with TRBD1 identical over 7 bases. V gave up 5 bases and J gave up 1 base; unmatched junction bases: 2. Germline CDR1 and CDR2: SEHNR and FQNEAQ (reference sequence). The CDR3 totals 13 residues. CDR3 sequence (DNA): TGTGCCAGCAGCGGGACAGTTTCCTACGAGCAGTACTTC. It yields the protein CASSGTVSYEQYF.

This clone has only a few counts. The V and J genes are TRBV30 and TRBJ1-2; D gene unclear. Trimming took 3 bases from V and 4 from J, leaving 12 bases between them. This CDR3 region has 13 residues. Germline V lookup: CDR1 GTSNPN, CDR2 SVGIG (reference sequence). CDR3 sequence reads: CAWSNLRGYGYTF. The CDR3 DNA sequence: TGTGCCTGGAGCAATCTCAGAGGCTATGGCTACACCTTC.

This clone was detected only once. The rearrangement uses TRBV15 and TRBJ2-1; 10 bases agree with TRBD2. Germline V gene sequence: CDR1 LNHNV, CDR2 YYDKDF (reference sequence). Trimming took 5 bases from V and 4 from J; bases not matched to a gene: 8. The length of the CDR3 is 16 residues. In DNA, the CDR3 is TGTGCCACCAGCGCGCCCCCTAGCGGGAGATACAATGAGCAGTTCTTC. Amino acid sequence: CATSAPPSGRYNEQFF. Full variable domain (rest looked up from reference TRBV15 and TRBJ2-1): DAMVIQNPRYQVTQFGKPVTLSCSQTLNHNVMYWYQQKSSQAPKLLFHYYDKDFNNEADTPDNFQSRRPNTSFCFLDIRSPGLGDTAMYLCATSAPPSGRYNEQFFGPGTRLTVL.

The CDR3: CASSRGYVGEQFF. The CDR3 coding sequence is TGTGCCAGCAGCCGGGGCTATGTAGGTGAGCAGTTCTTC. The rearrangement links TRBV4-2 to TRBJ2-1, with D possibly being TRBD1 (5 bases). This CDR3 contains 13 residues. Per germline, CDR1 LGHNA and CDR2 YNFKEQ. V was shortened by 4 bases and J by 9 bases, with 13 bases between the two germline ends.

V gene TRBV7-3 combines with J gene TRBJ2-1, with TRBD2 identical over 7 bases. Germline loops: CDR1 SGHTA, CDR2 FQGTGA. V lost 2 bases and J lost 6; bases outside the gene matches: 7. The CDR3 length is 15 residues. CDR3 residues: CASSLVGGPSNEQFF. As DNA, the CDR3 is TGTGCCAGCAGCTTAGTGGGAGGGCCTTCCAATGAGCAGTTCTTC.

J is TRBJ2-5 and V is TRBV13, with 10 bases aligning to TRBD2. V was clipped by 6 bases and J by 5 bases; unmatched bases: 12. The germline V gene has CDR1 PRHDT and CDR2 FYEKMQ (reference sequence). The CDR3 length is 16 residues. CDR3 DNA: TGTGCCAGCAGACGTGAGGCTAGCGGGAGTTTGGAGACCCAGTACTTC. Its translation: CASRREASGSLETQYF.

The chain combines TRBV27 with TRBJ1-2; D is possibly TRBD1 (6 bases). Trimming took off 6 bases at V and 4 bases at J, with 9 bases between the two ends. CDR3 length equals 12 residues. Germline V gives CDR1 MNHEY, CDR2 SMNVEV (reference sequence). CDR3 sequence: CASRGQVYGYTF. The CDR3 region has the DNA TGTGCCAGCAGGGGACAAGTCTATGGCTACACCTTC.

V usage is TRBV7-2 and J usage is TRBJ2-7; 11 bases are a match to TRBD2. The CDR3 loop spans 16 amino acids. Germline V gene sequence: CDR1 SGHTA, CDR2 FQGNSA. V dropped 4 bases and J dropped 0; count of bases not matched to a gene: 5. The DNA of the CDR3 is TGTGCCAGCAGCTCTTATAGCGGGAGGGGCTCCTACGAGCAGTACTTC. Its translation is CASSSYSGRGSYEQYF.

This clone came up a few times. The chain employs TRBV13 and TRBJ1-1; D gene unclear. V was trimmed by 2 bases and J by 7 bases, leaving 23 bases between them. The CDR3 has 17 residues. Germline CDR1 is PRHDT and CDR2 is FYEKMQ (reference sequence). Written as DNA, the CDR3 is TGTGCCAGCAGCTTATACCCGCTGGGCGATATGGTAGGTGAAGCTTTCTTT. Its protein is CASSLYPLGDMVGEAFF.

The rearrangement links TRBV4-1 to TRBJ2-7, with 8 nucleotides matching TRBD1. Germline CDR1 and CDR2: MGHRA and YSYEKL. This CDR3 has 15 amino acids. J was trimmed by 2 bases and V by 4 bases; bases with no gene match: 7. The CDR3, as DNA: TGCGCCAGCAGCCCCTCGGGCAGGGGGCCCTACGAGCAGTACTTC. It translates to CASSPSGRGPYEQYF.

The rearrangement joins TRBV6-5 to TRBJ2-1; D gene unclear. The CDR3 is made up of 15 amino acids. Trimming pared 2 bases from V and 2 bases from J, leaving 10 bases between. Per germline, CDR1 MNHEY and CDR2 SVGAGI. Here the CDR3 DNA reads TGTGCCAGCAGTTACGGTTACACAACCTACAATGAGCAGTTCTTC. Protein: CASSYGYTTYNEQFF.